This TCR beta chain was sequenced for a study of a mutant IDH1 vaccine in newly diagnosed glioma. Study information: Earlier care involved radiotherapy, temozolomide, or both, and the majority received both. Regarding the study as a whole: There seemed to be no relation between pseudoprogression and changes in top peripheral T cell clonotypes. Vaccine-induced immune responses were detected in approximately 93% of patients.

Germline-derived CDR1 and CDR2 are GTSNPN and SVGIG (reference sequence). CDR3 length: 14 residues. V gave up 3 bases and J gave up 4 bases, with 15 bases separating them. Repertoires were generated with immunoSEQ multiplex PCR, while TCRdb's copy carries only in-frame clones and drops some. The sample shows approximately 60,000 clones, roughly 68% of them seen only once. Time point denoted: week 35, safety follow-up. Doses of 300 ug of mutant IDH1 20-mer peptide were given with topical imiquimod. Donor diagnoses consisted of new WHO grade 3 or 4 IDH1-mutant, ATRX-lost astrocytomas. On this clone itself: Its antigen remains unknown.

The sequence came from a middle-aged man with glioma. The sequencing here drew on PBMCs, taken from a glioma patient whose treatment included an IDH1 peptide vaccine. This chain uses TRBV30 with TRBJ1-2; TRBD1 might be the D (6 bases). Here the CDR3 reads CAWSQGWHSYGYTF. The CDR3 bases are TGTGCCTGGAGCCAGGGGTGGCACTCCTATGGCTACACCTTC.